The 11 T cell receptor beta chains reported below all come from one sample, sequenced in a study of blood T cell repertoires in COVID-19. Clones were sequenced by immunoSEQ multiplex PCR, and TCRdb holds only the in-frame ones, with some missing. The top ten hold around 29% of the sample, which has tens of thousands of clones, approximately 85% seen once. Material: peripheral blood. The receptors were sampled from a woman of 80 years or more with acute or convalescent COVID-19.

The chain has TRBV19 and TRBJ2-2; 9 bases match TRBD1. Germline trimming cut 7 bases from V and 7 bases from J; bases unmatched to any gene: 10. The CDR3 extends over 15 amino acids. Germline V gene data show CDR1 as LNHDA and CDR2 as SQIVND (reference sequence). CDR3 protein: CASTPGTGTGGELFF. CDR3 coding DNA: TGTGCCAGTACCCCCGGGACAGGGACGGGCGGGGAGCTGTTTTTT.

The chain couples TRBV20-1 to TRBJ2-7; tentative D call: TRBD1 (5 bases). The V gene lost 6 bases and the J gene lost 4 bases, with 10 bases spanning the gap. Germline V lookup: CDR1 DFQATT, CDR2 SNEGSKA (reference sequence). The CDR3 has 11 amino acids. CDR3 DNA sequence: TGCAGTGCACAGACAGTATACGAGCAGTACTTC. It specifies CSAQTVYEQYF.

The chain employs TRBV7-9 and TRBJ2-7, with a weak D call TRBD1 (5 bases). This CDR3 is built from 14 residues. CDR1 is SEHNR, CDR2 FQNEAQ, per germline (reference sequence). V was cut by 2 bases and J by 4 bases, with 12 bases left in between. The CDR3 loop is CASSLSTGPYEQYF. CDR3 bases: TGTGCCAGCAGCTTAAGTACAGGACCTTACGAGCAGTACTTC.

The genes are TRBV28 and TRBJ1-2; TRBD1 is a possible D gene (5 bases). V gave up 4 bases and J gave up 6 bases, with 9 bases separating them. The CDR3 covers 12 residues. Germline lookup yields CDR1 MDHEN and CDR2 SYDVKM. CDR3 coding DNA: TGTGCCAGCAGTTCCCAGGGCGATGGCTACACCTTC. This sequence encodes CASSSQGDGYTF.

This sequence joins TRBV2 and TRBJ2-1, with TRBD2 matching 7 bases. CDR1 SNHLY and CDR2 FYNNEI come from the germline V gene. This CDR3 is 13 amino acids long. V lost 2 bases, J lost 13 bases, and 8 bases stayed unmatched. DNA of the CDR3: TGTGCCAGCAGTGAATACGCGCTAGCGGATCAGTTCTTC. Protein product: CASSEYALADQFF. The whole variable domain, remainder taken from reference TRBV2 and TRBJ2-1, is EPEVTQTPSHQVTQMGQEVILRCVPISNHLYFYWYRQILGQKVEFLVSFYNNEISEKSEIFDDQFSVERPDGSNFTLKIRSTKLEDSAMYFCASSEYALADQFFGPGTRLTVL.

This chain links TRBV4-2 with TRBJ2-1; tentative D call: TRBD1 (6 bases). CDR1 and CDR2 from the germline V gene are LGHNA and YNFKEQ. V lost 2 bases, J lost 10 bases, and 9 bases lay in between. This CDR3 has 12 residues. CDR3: CASSQFTGEQFF. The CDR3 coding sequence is TGTGCCAGCAGCCAATTCACAGGGGAGCAGTTCTTC.

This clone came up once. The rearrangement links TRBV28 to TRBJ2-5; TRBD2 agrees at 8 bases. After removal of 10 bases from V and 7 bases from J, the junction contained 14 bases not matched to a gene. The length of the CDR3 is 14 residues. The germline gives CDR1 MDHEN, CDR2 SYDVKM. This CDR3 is CATRPGGEARTQYF. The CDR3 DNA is TGTGCCACGAGGCCGGGGGGGGAGGCCAGGACCCAGTACTTC.

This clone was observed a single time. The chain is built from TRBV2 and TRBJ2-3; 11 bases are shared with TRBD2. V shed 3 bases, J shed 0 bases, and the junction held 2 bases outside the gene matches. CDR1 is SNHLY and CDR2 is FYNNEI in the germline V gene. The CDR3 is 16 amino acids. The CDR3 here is CASSDRTSGSTDTQYF. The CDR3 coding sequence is TGTGCCAGCAGTGACCGGACTAGCGGGAGCACAGATACGCAGTATTTT.

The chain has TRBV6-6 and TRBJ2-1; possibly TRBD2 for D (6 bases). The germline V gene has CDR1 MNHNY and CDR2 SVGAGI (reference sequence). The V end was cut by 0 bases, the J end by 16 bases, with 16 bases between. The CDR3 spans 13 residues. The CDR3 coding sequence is TGTGCCAGCAGTTACTCATCCCCCGGGAGTTTTTTCTTC. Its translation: CASSYSSPGSFFF.

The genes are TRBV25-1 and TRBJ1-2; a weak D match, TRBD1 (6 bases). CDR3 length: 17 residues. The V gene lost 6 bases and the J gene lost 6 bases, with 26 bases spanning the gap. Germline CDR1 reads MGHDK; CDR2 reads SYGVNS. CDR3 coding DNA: TGTGCCAGCAGCGCCTCTCATGCGAGGCAGGGGCTCCATGGCTACACCTTC. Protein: CASSASHARQGLHGYTF.

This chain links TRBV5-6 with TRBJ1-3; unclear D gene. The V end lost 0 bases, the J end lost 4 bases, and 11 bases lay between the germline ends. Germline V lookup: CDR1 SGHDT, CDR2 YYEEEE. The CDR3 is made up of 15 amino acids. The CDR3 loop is CASSLAPSVGNTIYF. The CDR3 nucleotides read TGTGCCAGCAGCTTGGCCCCCTCGGTCGGAAACACCATATATTTT. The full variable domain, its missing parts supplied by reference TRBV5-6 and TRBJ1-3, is DAGVTQSPTHLIKTRGQQVTLRCSPKSGHDTVSWYQQALGQGPQFIFQYYEEEERQRGNFPDRFSGHQFPNYSSELNVNALLLGDSALYLCASSLAPSVGNTIYFGEGSWLTVV.